This T cell receptor (beta chain) was found in a study of regulatory T cells in long-lasting Graves disease. The study, taken as a whole, reports: Clonotypes that were public and shared totalled fewer than 3,500 in persistent patients versus about a thousand in new patients. Segments TRBV28, TRBJ1-2 and TRBJ2-5 showed preferential usage in persistent disease.

The germline V gene has CDR1 SEHNR and CDR2 FQNEAQ (reference sequence). The CDR3 has 11 residues. Trimming removed 6 bases from V and 8 bases from J, with 10 bases in between. CDR3 regions were amplified by Arm-PCR using iRepertoire HTBI primers to build TCR beta libraries. TCRdb reprocessed the multiplex PCR reads via MiXCR and lists one record per CDR3 protein. The table shows over 450,000 distinct CDR3 sequences, with 12% occurring only once. This sample's time point: newly diagnosed GD, antithyroid drugs for less than 3 months. PBMC RNA served as the TCR library source. In regard to this clonotype: What it recognizes is unknown.

These data were also reused for a study on T cells in Graves' hyperthyroidism and ophthalmopathy. Per that study: The study left out patients who had uncontrolled infection, other autoimmune disease, pregnancy or lactation. HTBI primers drove first-round RT-PCR of the TCR CDR3.

The sequence was obtained from a woman between 25 and 40 years old with Graves disease. Sequencing used peripheral blood mononuclear cells (PBMCs), obtained at new diagnosis, from a patient treated with antithyroid drugs. The J gene is TRBJ1-1, the V gene TRBV7-9; D remains unclear. The CDR3 DNA reads as TGTGCCAGCAGTCATCAGGCGGAAGCTTTCTTT. Translation gives CASSHQAEAFF.